This T cell receptor (beta chain) was observed in a study of human T cells and chemical hapten exposure. Findings and limits, study-wide: DPC sensitization left the count of TCRs above 1 in 1000 unchanged. Relative to control repertoires, expanded TCRs gave rise to significantly more large CDR3 similarity clusters.

Documented time point: patch test 3, about 24 weeks after DPC sensitization. Treatment: therapeutic diphenylcyclopropenone sensitization with weekly scalp DPC. Germline CDR1 is ENHRY and CDR2 is SYGVKD. V lost 7 bases to trimming and J lost 3 bases, with 10 bases between them. The CDR3 contains 13 residues. Remarks on this clonotype: The target antigen is unknown.

TCRdb analysed the RACE reads with MiXCR anew, one entry per CDR3 protein. The sample holds roughly 200,000 distinct CDR3 sequences, around 23% seen once. The sequence derives from a woman aged 40 to 50 with alopecia areata. Some clones in this sample may be carry-over from other donors' samples. The source was whole blood, collected in connection with sensitization to the hapten diphenylcyclopropenone (DPC). The gene calls are TRBV10-3 and TRBJ2-1; weak D call: TRBD1 (6 bases). In DNA, the CDR3 is TGTGCCATCACTGGGGACAACTACAATGAGCAGTTCTTC. Residues: CAITGDNYNEQFF.